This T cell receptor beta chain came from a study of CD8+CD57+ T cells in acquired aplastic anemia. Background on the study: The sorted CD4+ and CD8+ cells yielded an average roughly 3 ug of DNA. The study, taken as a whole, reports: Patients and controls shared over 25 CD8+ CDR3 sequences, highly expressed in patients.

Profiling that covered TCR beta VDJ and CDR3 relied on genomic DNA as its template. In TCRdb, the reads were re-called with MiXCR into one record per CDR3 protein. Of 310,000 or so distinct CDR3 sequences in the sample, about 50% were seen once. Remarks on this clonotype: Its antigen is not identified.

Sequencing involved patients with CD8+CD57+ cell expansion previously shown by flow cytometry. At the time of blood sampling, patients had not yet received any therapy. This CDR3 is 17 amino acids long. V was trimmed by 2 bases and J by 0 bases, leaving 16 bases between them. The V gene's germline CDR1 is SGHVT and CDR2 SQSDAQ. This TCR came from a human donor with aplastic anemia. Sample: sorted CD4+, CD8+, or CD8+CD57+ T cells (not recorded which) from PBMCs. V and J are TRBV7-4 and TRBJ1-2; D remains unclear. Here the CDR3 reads CASSLRPPKGPNYGYTF. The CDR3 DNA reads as TGTGCCAGCAGCTTACGCCCCCCCAAGGGCCCTAACTATGGCTACACCTTC.